This T cell receptor beta chain was captured in a study of T-cell reconstitution after alpha-beta-depleted transplantation in children. V was shortened by 3 bases and J by 0 bases, with 12 bases between the two germline ends. This CDR3 contains 17 residues. Germline V CDR1 and CDR2: MDHEN, SYDVKM. Study conclusions and caveats: At around two months after transplant, the alpha-beta T cells were reportedly derived from several hundred expanded clones that came from non-depleted graft cells. Newly generated T cells supplied most T-cell counts and diversity one year post-transplant.

In this sample, this clonotype turned up many times. Its antigen is not identified. During its preparation, the TCRbeta library received unique molecular identifiers. TCRdb re-called the PCR reads through MiXCR, storing one row per CDR3 protein. The sample includes several thousand distinct CDR3 sequences, roughly 4.8% of them seen just once. The specimen comprised PBMCs, mostly from graft donor cells, sampled 180 days after TCRalphabeta/CD19-depleted stem cell transplant. The rearrangement links TRBV28 to TRBJ1-6; D uncertain. This sequence originates from a child less than two years old who had a stem cell transplant for acute myeloid leukemia, so the T cells may come from the graft donor. The CDR3 reads CASSFYHASSYNSPLHF. The CDR3 coding sequence is TGTGCCAGCAGTTTTTACCACGCTAGCTCCTATAATTCACCCCTCCACTTT. Full variable domain (rest looked up from reference TRBV28 and TRBJ1-6): DVKVTQSSRYLVKRTGEKVFLECVQDMDHENMFWYRQDPGLGLRLIYFSYDVKMKEKGDIPEGYSVSREKKERFSLILESASTNQTSMYLCASSFYHASSYNSPLHFGNGTRLTVT.